Here is one TCR beta chain with its context. This clone's antigen is unknown. Base qualities were left out, and no much larger clone turns up one base away. The immunoSEQ Assay, a bias-controlled multiplex PCR, was used to amplify TCRbeta CDR3 regions from genomic DNA. In the source study's methods: The number of nucleated cells in each sample was estimated by amplification of reference gene primers within the assay. Sequence reads were collapsed and filtered to measure the absolute abundance of every unique TCRbeta CDR3 rearrangement. Productive Simpson clonality was computed per sample as the square root of Simpson's diversity index over productive rearrangements. This is the immuneACCESS table as TCRdb keeps it, with only in-frame sequences that have V and J called. A part of the clones is gone; compared with another copy, unresolved V genes explain less than half, and the rest is unexplained. The V and J calls and clone size come from that table; D and trimming were worked out from the DNA. Here the sample has tens of thousands of clones; more than 80% occur a single time. The ten largest account for around 17% of the sample.

The collaborating institutions used their own protocols to collect whole blood in K2EDTA tubes. Collaborator samples were shipped for TCRbeta analysis as frozen whole blood, isolated PBMCs, or DNA extracted from either sample type. This specimen belongs to a study of blood T cell repertoires in COVID-19 (dated by TCRdb to 2020 to 2021). As for the study more broadly: Samples covering the acute and convalescent phases of COVID-19 were provided by collaborators in the United States, Italy and Spain. The prospective study material was composed of cDNA or gDNA derived from T cells, B-cell-depleted T cells, or PBMCs. The repertoires were released in a freely available public database intended as a resource for research on the immune response to SARS-CoV-2. Nearly every sample came with metadata listing a de-identified subject ID, COVID-19 status, age in years and sex. Deeply sampled blood TCRbeta repertoires from subjects exposed to, actively infected with, or recovered from COVID-19 were included in the dataset. The samples were drawn from two sources: the first 160 participants of the ongoing ImmuneRACE study, and 1,200 or so subjects contributed by 6 global collaborators. Where HLA class I and class II types were available, the types were taken from metadata supplied by the sample provider, not from assay-based typing.

Broad study findings and their caveats: How much clinical and demographic metadata was included differed by source and by participant, and the metadata was provided uncurated.

Sequenced sample: peripheral blood. This clonotype was sampled from a human donor in a cohort sampled during active COVID-19.

The CDR3 here reads CASLMRETQYF. The nucleotide sequence reads as follows: TGTGCCAGCCTGATGCGTGAGACCCAGTACTTC. This chain joins TRBV3-1 (or the pseudogene TRBV3-2) to TRBJ2-5; the D gene is unclear. V sheds 8 bases and J sheds 5 bases, leaving 9 bases between their ends. The CDR3 has 11 amino acids, counting the end cysteine and phenylalanine. This entry keeps only the CDR3 DNA: 33 bases, framed from base 1. The germline V gene (reference sequence) sets CDR1 to LGHDT and CDR2 to YNNKEL.